This T cell receptor beta chain came from a study of T cell responses to AZD1222 COVID-19 vaccine (dated by TCRdb to the early 2020s). At the level of the whole study: AZD1222 recipients given second doses at about 4 weeks or at about 12 weeks were pooled, since spike-specific TCR depth and breadth were not found to differ between the two schedules. A total of 230 to 250 trial participants underwent TCR sequencing, of whom some 200 had received two doses of AZD1222 and around 26 had received two doses of the MenACWY control vaccine. Enrollment into the trials was organized by age into subgroups of 18-55, 56-69 and 70-plus years, and those subgroups contained roughly 150, 30 and 60 TCR-sequenced participants, respectively. Broader findings and caveats from the paper: The 56-69-year group was small, and its depth increase did not reach significance, likely because of low power. Because no day 14 peak-response samples were available, repertoires were characterized only after the peak T cell response. Reportedly, close to half of the unique spike-specific TCRs recognized epitopes lying outside the regions that are mutated in the B.1.351 and B.1.1.7 variants. Spike-specific TCR breadth and depth rose significantly after two AZD1222 doses compared with day 0 and with MenACWY recipients. Participants were mostly white British, with more females than males. The authors suggested clonal diversity may have been underestimated. Only six or seven AZD1222 recipients were SARS-CoV-2 seropositive at baseline, limiting conclusions about previously exposed vaccinees. Vaccine-associated CD4 TCRs spanned the whole spike protein, with dominant responses in regions 160-218 and 743-854.

Taken from the germline V gene (reference sequence), the CDR1 and CDR2 loops are GTSNPN and SVGIG. V lost 2 bases and J lost 7 bases; the stretch between them is 9 bases long. The CDR3 sequence holds 11 residues, the cysteine and phenylalanine included. The read is trimmed to its CDR3 DNA, 33 bases read in frame from base 1. To note about this clone: Its antigen has not been determined. No quality values exist for individual bases; no much larger clone is one base distant.

The time point label for this specimen denotes: baseline before first vaccination. Vaccinee samples came from UK trials COV001 and COV002, including a single-blind randomized controlled phase 2/3 trial of AZD1222 (ChAdOx1 nCoV-19) in healthy adults. Trial participant PBMC samples were collected at day 0 and day 28 after the second dose for TCRbeta chain sequencing. The CDR3 regions of human TCRbeta chains were subjected to immunosequencing. Regarding the original processing steps: Repertoire TCRs were matched against a reference library of SARS-CoV-2-specific TCRs generated with the MIRA antigen-specificity platform. Breadth was defined as the fraction of unique TCRs that were SARS-CoV-2-associated, and depth was defined as the fraction of total T cells that were SARS-CoV-2-associated. Using the MIRA data, each spike-specific TCR was mapped to the spike region that the TCR reacts to and placed in a CD4 or CD8 class. Log10-transformed breadth and depth values were compared by one-way ANOVA with Sidak's multiple comparisons tests. The table was pulled from immuneACCESS by TCRdb, which kept in-frame rearrangements only. Such tables lose some clones; where checked, under half of the loss comes from unresolved V genes, and the rest has no known cause. V and J calls and clone size are those listed in that table; D and trimming were worked out from the DNA. The sample contains 90,000 to 130,000 clones, roughly 90% of them found a single time. Approximately 8% of the sample lies in the top ten.

The sample consisted of peripheral blood, taken on day 0 of AZD1222 vaccination. The sequence is built from TRBV30 and TRBJ2-7, with the D gene not clear enough to name. This receptor was identified in an adult in good health. The nucleotide sequence reads as follows: TGTGCCTGGAGTAATACCTTGGAGCAGTACTTC. This encodes CAWSNTLEQYF.